This is a list of T cell receptor beta chains from one sample in a study of blood T cell repertoires in COVID-19. Clones were sequenced by immunoSEQ multiplex PCR, and TCRdb holds only the in-frame ones, with some missing. The sample has roughly 150,000 clones, 80% to 90% seen once. The sequenced material came from peripheral blood. Receptors originate from a woman aged 40 to 55 with acute or convalescent COVID-19. The CDR3 runs from the conserved cysteine through the conserved F or W. The D gene is left open where the match is weak. Clone size is stated in some rows and not others, as once, few, many or a class when expanded.

>TRBD1|TRBJ2-7|TRBV24-1|-
TGTGCCACCAGTGACCCCCCGGGACAGGGGAGGTACGAGCAGTACTTC
CATSDPPGQGRYEQYF
>TRBD1|TRBJ1-6|TRBV9|-
TGTGCCAGCAGCGGACAGGGATCCTATAATTCACCCCTCCACTTT
CASSGQGSYNSPLHF
>-|TRBJ1-2|TRBV7-9|-
TGTGCCAGCAGCTTAGCGAGTCAGGGCGCTAACTATGGCTACACCTTC
CASSLASQGANYGYTF
>-|TRBJ2-7|TRBV6-5|-
TGTGCCAGCAGGTTACAGGGTGGCGAGCAGTACTTC
CASRLQGGEQYF
>-|TRBJ2-7|TRBV15|-
TGTGCCACCAGCAGAATAGAGTCCTACGAGCAGTACTTC
CATSRIESYEQYF
>-|TRBJ1-5|TRBV6-1|-
TGTGCCAGCAGTGAAGCGCGGGGGGCGAACAATCAGCCCCAGCATTTT
CASSEARGANNQPQHF
>-|TRBJ1-2|TRBV6-1|-
TGTGCCAGCAGTGAAATGAGGACAGACCTTAACTATGGCTACACCTTC
CASSEMRTDLNYGYTF
>TRBD2|TRBJ2-7|TRBV6-6|-
TGTGCCAGCAGTCAACCCTTACTAGCGGGGGGGAATTCGTACGAGCAGTACTTC
CASSQPLLAGGNSYEQYF
>TRBD2|TRBJ2-2|TRBV3-1/TRBV3-2|-
TGTGCCAGCAGCCCCAAGGAGATCCCGGGGGGAACGAACACCGGGGAGCTGTTTTTT
CASSPKEIPGGTNTGELFF
>TRBD1|TRBJ1-4|TRBV11-2|-
TGTGCCAGCAGCCAACTATACGGGACAGGGGGCGTTGAAAAACTGTTTTTT
CASSQLYGTGGVEKLFF
>-|TRBJ2-6|TRBV4-1|-
TGCGCCAGCAGCCAAGGCCTGGGGGCGGGTCTTGGATCTGGGGCCAACGTCCTGACTTTC
CASSQGLGAGLGSGANVLTF
>-|TRBJ2-7|TRBV6-5|-
TGTGCCAGCAGGGGAAGGACAGACGACGAGCAGTACTTC
CASRGRTDDEQYF
>TRBD2|TRBJ2-7|TRBV27|-
TGTGCCAGCAGTTTATCGGCGGGAGCGGTCTACGAGCAGTACTTC
CASSLSAGAVYEQYF
>TRBD2|TRBJ2-7|TRBV11-2|few
TGTGCCAGCAGCTTAGATGGGGTAGCGGGAGGGGGCGAGCAGTACTTC
CASSLDGVAGGGEQYF
>-|TRBJ1-5|TRBV6-5|-
TGTGCCAGCAGACCCTCCGGGACTTATCAGCCCCAGCATTTT
CASRPSGTYQPQHF
>TRBD1|TRBJ1-5|TRBV12-5|-
TGTGCTAGTGGAGGGACAGGGAACAATCAGCCCCAGCATTTT
CASGGTGNNQPQHF
>-|TRBJ1-2|TRBV20-1|-
TGCAGTGCTCCGGGAAACGGGGGCTACACCTTC
CSAPGNGGYTF
>TRBD1|TRBJ2-5|TRBV2|-
TGTGCCAGCACCCTAACCGGGACAGGATACAACTTC
CASTLTGTGYNF
>TRBD2|TRBJ2-1|TRBV7-3|-
TGTGCCAGCAGCCCCAACCTTGGGGGACTAGCGGGGGCTGGGAATGAGCAGTTCTTC
CASSPNLGGLAGAGNEQFF
>-|TRBJ2-7|TRBV4-1|-
TGCGCCAGCAGCCCCGATCAGGGCTACGAGCAGTACTTC
CASSPDQGYEQYF
>TRBD1|TRBJ2-7|TRBV29-1|-
TGCAGCGCAGACAGGGGCGACGAGCAGTACTTC
CSADRGDEQYF
>-|TRBJ2-5|TRBV6-1|-
TGTGCCAGCAGTGAATTTTCGGGGTCATGGGAGACCCAGTACTTC
CASSEFSGSWETQYF
>-|TRBJ2-1|TRBV9|once
TGTGCCAGCAGAGGCGGGGGCCAAGGTGCTGAGCAGTTCTTC
CASRGGGQGAEQFF
>TRBD1|TRBJ2-7|TRBV29-1|-
TGCAGCGTTGAAGTTCTGGGACAGGGGACCTCCTACGAGCAGTACTTC
CSVEVLGQGTSYEQYF
>TRBD1|TRBJ1-5|TRBV28|-
TGTGCCAGTGGGACAGGGGTAAATCAGCCCCAGCATTTT
CASGTGVNQPQHF
>-|TRBJ1-6|TRBV5-1|few
TGCGCCAGCAGCGCCGGGGTCGATAATTCACCCCTCCACTTT
CASSAGVDNSPLHF
>-|TRBJ1-3|TRBV3-1/TRBV3-2|-
TGTGCCAGCAGCCAAGGGCGGGGTACTGGAAACACCATATATTTT
CASSQGRGTGNTIYF
>-|TRBJ1-4|TRBV28|-
TGTGCCAGCAGTTTTTCTACGGGAAATGAAAAACTGTTTTTT
CASSFSTGNEKLFF
>-|TRBJ2-2|TRBV9|once
TGTGCCAGCAGCGTATCCCCAACGGACACCGGGGAGCTGTTTTTT
CASSVSPTDTGELFF
>-|TRBJ2-7|TRBV14|few
TGTGCCAGCAGCCATTCGTACTTACCTACCTACGAGCAGTACTTC
CASSHSYLPTYEQYF
>-|TRBJ2-1|TRBV6-5|-
TGTGCCAGCAGGAAACAGGGTCAGCATGAGCAGTTCTTC
CASRKQGQHEQFF
>TRBD1|TRBJ2-7|TRBV28|-
TGTGCCAGCAGGCAGGGGACAGGGGGCACCTACGAGCAGTACTTC
CASRQGTGGTYEQYF
>TRBD2|TRBJ2-3|TRBV27|-
TGTGCCAGCAGTTTTTTGGCGGGAGGTCGCACAGATACGCAGTATTTT
CASSFLAGGRTDTQYF
>-|TRBJ2-6|TRBV29-1|-
TGCAGCGTTGTTACTCTAGCCGGGGCCAACGTCCTGACTTTC
CSVVTLAGANVLTF
>-|TRBJ1-2|TRBV30|few
TGTGCCTGGACCCTCGTACTAGAGGGTGGCTACACCTTC
CAWTLVLEGGYTF
>-|TRBJ2-7|TRBV9|-
TGTGCCAGCAGCGCTGCCGACAGGCCCTCCTACGAGCAGTACTTC
CASSAADRPSYEQYF
>-|TRBJ1-6|TRBV28|few
TGTGCCAGCACCCTACCGAGATATAATTCACCCCTCCACTTT
CASTLPRYNSPLHF
>-|TRBJ1-1|TRBV24-1|-
TGTGCCACCAGTGGCGGGGTGAAGGGGACTGAAGCTTTCTTT
CATSGGVKGTEAFF
>TRBD1|TRBJ1-2|TRBV3-1/TRBV3-2|-
TGTGCCAGCAGCCAAACAGGGGGTAATGGCTACACCTTC
CASSQTGGNGYTF
>TRBD2|TRBJ2-5|TRBV4-1|-
TGCGCCAGCAGCGGCGGGAGGATGGGAGAGACCCAGTACTTC
CASSGGRMGETQYF
>TRBD2|TRBJ2-5|TRBV9|-
TGTGCCAGCAGCGTAGAGGGCGGGAGGGCCGAGACCCAGTACTTC
CASSVEGGRAETQYF
>TRBD2|TRBJ2-1|TRBV7-2|-
TGTGCCAGCAGCTTAGATAGCGGGAGTACGGGTGAGCAGTTCTTC
CASSLDSGSTGEQFF
>TRBD1|TRBJ1-4|TRBV19|-
TGTGCCAGTAGTGCGACAGGGCCGGCAACTAATGAAAAACTGTTTTTT
CASSATGPATNEKLFF
>-|TRBJ1-2|TRBV19|-
TGTGCCAGTAGCCCAGGGGCCGGAGGCTACACCTTC
CASSPGAGGYTF
>-|TRBJ1-2|TRBV10-3|-
TGTGCCATCAGTGAGCGGACAGAAAACTATGGCTACACCTTC
CAISERTENYGYTF
>-|TRBJ2-1|TRBV10-3|once
TGTGCCATCAGTGAGTCACGACCGGGGGATGAGCAGTTCTTC
CAISESRPGDEQFF
>TRBD2|TRBJ2-5|TRBV29-1|-
TGCAGCGCCGACCCGACTAGCGGGGGGACACAAGAGACCCAGTACTTC
CSADPTSGGTQETQYF
>-|TRBJ2-1|TRBV30|once
TGTGCCTGGAGTGCCTTTCGGTCCCGGGCCTACAATGAGCAGTTCTTC
CAWSAFRSRAYNEQFF
>TRBD1|TRBJ1-2|TRBV9|-
TGTGCCAGCAGCCCGGGACAGGGGCCTTTTAACTATGGCTACACCTTC
CASSPGQGPFNYGYTF
>-|TRBJ1-2|TRBV11-1|-
TGTGCCAGCAGCCCGCAGGGTGGAGTTGGTGGCTACACCTTC
CASSPQGGVGGYTF